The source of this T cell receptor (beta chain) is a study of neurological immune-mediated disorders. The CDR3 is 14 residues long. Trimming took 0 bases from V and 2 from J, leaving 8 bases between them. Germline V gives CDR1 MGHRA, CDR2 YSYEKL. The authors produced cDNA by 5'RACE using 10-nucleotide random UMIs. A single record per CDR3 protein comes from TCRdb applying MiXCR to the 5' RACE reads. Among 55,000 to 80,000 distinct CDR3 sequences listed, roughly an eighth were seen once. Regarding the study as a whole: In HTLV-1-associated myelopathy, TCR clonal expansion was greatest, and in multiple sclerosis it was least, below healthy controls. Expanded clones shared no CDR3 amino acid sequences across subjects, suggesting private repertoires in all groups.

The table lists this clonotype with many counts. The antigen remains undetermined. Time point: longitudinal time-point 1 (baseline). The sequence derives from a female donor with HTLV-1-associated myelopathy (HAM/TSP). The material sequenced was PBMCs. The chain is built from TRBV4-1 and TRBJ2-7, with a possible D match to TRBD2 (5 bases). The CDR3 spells CASSQEEATYEQYF. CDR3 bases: TGCGCCAGCAGCCAAGAGGAGGCGACCTACGAGCAGTACTTC.